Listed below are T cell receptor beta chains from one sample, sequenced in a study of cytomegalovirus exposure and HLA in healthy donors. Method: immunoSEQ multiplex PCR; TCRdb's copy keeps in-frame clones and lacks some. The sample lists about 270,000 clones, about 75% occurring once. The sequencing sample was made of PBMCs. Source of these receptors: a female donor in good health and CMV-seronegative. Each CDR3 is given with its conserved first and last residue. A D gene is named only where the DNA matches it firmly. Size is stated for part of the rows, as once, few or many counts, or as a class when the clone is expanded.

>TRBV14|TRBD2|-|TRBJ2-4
TGTGCCAGCAGCCAGGCCGGGGGCGGGAGGGAAGTCTTCTTC
CASSQAGGGREVFF
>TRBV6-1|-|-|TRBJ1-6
TGTGCCAGCAGCCCAGACATTACCTATAATTCACCCCTCCACTTT
CASSPDITYNSPLHF
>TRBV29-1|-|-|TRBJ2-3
TGCAGCCTCCCTCAGGGAGATACGCAGTATTTT
CSLPQGDTQYF
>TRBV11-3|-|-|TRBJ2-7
TGTGCCAGCAGCTTCGGCGGGTCGGGGGGCTTCTACGAGCAGTACTTC
CASSFGGSGGFYEQYF
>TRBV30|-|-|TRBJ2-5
TGTGCCTGGAGTGTACTAGCGACCCAGTACTTC
CAWSVLATQYF
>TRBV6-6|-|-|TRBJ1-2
TGTGCCAGCAGTTACGAGGGGGTCCGCGGCTACACCTTC
CASSYEGVRGYTF
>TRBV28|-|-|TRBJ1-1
TGTGCCAGCACCACGGCCGGGAGCACTGAAGCTTTCTTT
CASTTAGSTEAFF
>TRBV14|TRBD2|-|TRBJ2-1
TGTGCCAGCAGCCAACCCGACTTAGCGGGCTCCTACAATGAGCAGTTCTTC
CASSQPDLAGSYNEQFF
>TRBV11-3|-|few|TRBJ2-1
TGTGCCAGCAGGTATAGCGGCTCCTACAATGAGCAGTTCTTC
CASRYSGSYNEQFF
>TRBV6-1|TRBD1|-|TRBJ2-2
TGTGCCGCGCTTCGGACAGGGCATAACACCGGGGAGCTGTTTTTT
CAALRTGHNTGELFF
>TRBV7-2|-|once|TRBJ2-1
TGTGCCAGCAGCTTAGCCTACGCGGGCCCCGGGGAGCAGTTCTTC
CASSLAYAGPGEQFF
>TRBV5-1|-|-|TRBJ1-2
TGCGCCAGCAGCTTGCGTTCCGGGGGGCAGACTAACTATGGCTACACCTTC
CASSLRSGGQTNYGYTF
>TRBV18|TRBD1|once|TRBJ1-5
TGTGCCAGCTCACTCTACGGACAGGGGGCGAGTCAGCCCCAGCATTTT
CASSLYGQGASQPQHF
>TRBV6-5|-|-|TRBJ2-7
TGTGCCAGCAGTTACCTGAATTTGGGGCCCTACGAGCAGTACTTC
CASSYLNLGPYEQYF
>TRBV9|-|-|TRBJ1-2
TGTGCCAGCAGCGCCGGGCTAGAGGGTCAGGTCTATGGCTACACCTTC
CASSAGLEGQVYGYTF
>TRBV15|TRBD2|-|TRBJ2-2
TGTGCCACCAGCAGAGATCGCACTAGCGGGAGAAGTGTGGAGCTGTTTTTT
CATSRDRTSGRSVELFF
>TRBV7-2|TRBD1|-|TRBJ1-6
TGTGCCAGCGGGCCTTTCGGGCGGACAGGAGGTTATAATTCACCCCTCCACTTT
CASGPFGRTGGYNSPLHF
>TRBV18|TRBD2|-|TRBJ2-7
TGTGCCAGCTCACCCTTTTTCGGGACTAGCTACGAGCAGTACTTC
CASSPFFGTSYEQYF
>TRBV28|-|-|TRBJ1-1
TGTGCCAGCTCGACAGTGAACACTGAAGCTTTCTTT
CASSTVNTEAFF
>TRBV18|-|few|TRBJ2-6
TGTGCCAGCTCACTCTCCTCTGGGGCCAACGTCCTGACTTTC
CASSLSSGANVLTF
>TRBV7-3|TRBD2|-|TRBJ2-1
TGTGCCAGCAGCTTGGCATCTAGCGGGGATTACAATGAGCAGTTCTTC
CASSLASSGDYNEQFF
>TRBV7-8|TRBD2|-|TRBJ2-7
TGTGCCAGCAGCTCCGGCCGGCGGGAGTTAGGCTACGAGCAGTACTTC
CASSSGRRELGYEQYF
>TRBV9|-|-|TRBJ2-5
TGTGCCAGCAGCGTAACAGGGGAGACCCAGTACTTC
CASSVTGETQYF
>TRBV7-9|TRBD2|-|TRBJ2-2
TGTTCCAGCAGGCCGCTGGGCGGGAGAAACACCGGGGAGCTGTTTTTT
CSSRPLGGRNTGELFF
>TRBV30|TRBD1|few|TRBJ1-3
TGTGCCTGGAGAATGCACAGGGGACTCTCTGGAAACACCATATATTTT
CAWRMHRGLSGNTIYF
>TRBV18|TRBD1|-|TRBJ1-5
TGTGCCAGCTCAGCCCCTAGGAACCCCGGGACAGGGGCTAGCAATCAGCCCCAGCATTTT
CASSAPRNPGTGASNQPQHF
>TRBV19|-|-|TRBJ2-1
TGTGCCAGTAGCCGCGGGTATCGTGGGACCTACAATGAGCAGTTCTTC
CASSRGYRGTYNEQFF
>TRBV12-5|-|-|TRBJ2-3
TGTGCTAGTGGTTCCGTTACGCAGTATTTT
CASGSVTQYF
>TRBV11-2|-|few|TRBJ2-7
TGTGCCAGCAGCAATCCATCTAGCTCCTACGAGCAGTACTTC
CASSNPSSSYEQYF
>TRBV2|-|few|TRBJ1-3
TGTGCCAGCAGTTCCCAACCGGGGGGTGCTGGAAACACCATATATTTT
CASSSQPGGAGNTIYF
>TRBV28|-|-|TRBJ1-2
TGTGCCAGCAGTAGGACACCAGCCTATGGCTACACCTTC
CASSRTPAYGYTF
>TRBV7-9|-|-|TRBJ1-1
TGTTCCAGCAGCTTAGTTTCGGGAATCACTGAAGCTTTCTTT
CSSSLVSGITEAFF
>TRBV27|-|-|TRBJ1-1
TGTGCCAGCAGTCCCAGACAGCAGAACACTGAAGCTTTCTTT
CASSPRQQNTEAFF